The entry that follows covers one T cell receptor beta chain sequence. Its antigen is undetermined. Time point of the sample: pre-sensitization, week 0. Noted treatment: therapeutic diphenylcyclopropenone sensitization with weekly scalp DPC. In the original processing: Sample-level TCR yields exhibited a median of around 93,000, with a range of roughly 20,000 to 750,000. TCRdb re-called the RACE reads through MiXCR, storing one row per CDR3 protein. The authors' filters were not applied to this entry. The sample gives about 85,000 distinct CDR3 sequences, 6.5% to 10% of which show up once; 2.5% to 3% is in the top ten. Per germline, CDR1 LGHDT and CDR2 YNNKEL (reference sequence). CDR3 length: 14 residues. V lost 2 bases to trimming and J lost 5 bases, with 11 bases between them. The data were obtained in a study of human T cells and chemical hapten exposure. Notes on the study in general: Given that the donors had alopecia, their immune response may differ from that seen in healthy people.

The chain is built from TRBV3-1 and TRBJ2-3; TRBD1 might be the D (5 bases). The sequence came from a man aged 35 to 55 with alopecia areata. Some clones in this sample may be carry-over from other donors' samples. The specimen was whole blood, collected in connection with sensitization to the hapten diphenylcyclopropenone (DPC). DNA for the CDR3: TGTGCCAGCAGCCAATGGGCAGGGAAAGATACGCAGTATTTT. As protein: CASSQWAGKDTQYF.